This TCR beta chain was sequenced for a study of shared clonotypes between healthy human individuals. As to this clone: No antigen is known for it.

Per the original data handling: Sequence data from immunoSEQ were junction-only and lacked quality scores; consequently, filtering differed. Clones were sequenced by immunoSEQ multiplex PCR, and TCRdb holds only the in-frame ones, with some missing. Clonal size and the V and J genes are those of that table, whereas D and trimming came from the DNA. Among some 2 million clones listed, around 96% were seen once. The study, taken as a whole, reports: Read depth was anticipated to influence clonotype sharing among donors. Generally, naive subsets (rather than memory subsets) showed larger estimated richness.

Naive CD8 isolation took CD45RO-negative cells positively selected for CCR7 and excluded terminally differentiated effector memory CD45RA+ cells. The CDR3 extends over 15 amino acids. V lost 0 bases and J lost 3, with 12 bases in between. The germline V gene encodes CDR1 PRHDT and CDR2 FYEKMQ (reference sequence). Sequencing was carried out using naive CD8+ T cells sorted from blood. The source of this sequence is a young man in good health. This chain uses TRBV13 with TRBJ2-7, with D perhaps matching TRBD2 (6 bases). This CDR3 is CASSLGGGVGYEQYF. DNA for the CDR3: TGTGCCAGCAGCTTAGGCGGAGGGGTTGGCTACGAGCAGTACTTC.